A selection of T cell receptor beta chains follows, all from one sample in a study of blood T cell repertoires in COVID-19. The protocol was immunoSEQ multiplex PCR, while the TCRdb copy is restricted to in-frame clones and leaves out a portion. Among 190,000 or so clones listed, roughly 90% were seen once. Source material: PBMCs or T cells enriched from blood (not recorded which). These receptors were taken from a woman aged 25 to 45 who had recovered from COVID-19. CDR3s include the opening cysteine and the closing phenylalanine or tryptophan. The D gene is left open where the match is weak. Size values are once, few and many counts, or a class for expanded clones, and some rows have none.

V gene: TRBV3-1/TRBV3-2
J gene: TRBJ2-2
clone size: few
D gene: TRBD2
CDR3 DNA: TGTGCCAGCAGCCGCCCAGCGGGGGGGCTTTTCGGGGAGCTGTTTTTT
CDR3 protein: CASSRPAGGLFGELFF

V gene: TRBV5-6
J gene: TRBJ1-1
clone size: .
D gene: TRBD1
CDR3 DNA: TGTGCCAGCAGCCGGAGGGGGCAGGGATATGAAGCTTTCTTT
CDR3 protein: CASSRRGQGYEAFF

V gene: TRBV11-3
J gene: TRBJ2-7
clone size: .
D gene: TRBD1
CDR3 DNA: TGTGCCAGCAGCTACTCCGGGACAGGGACCTACGAGCAGTACTTC
CDR3 protein: CASSYSGTGTYEQYF

V gene: TRBV2
J gene: TRBJ1-2
clone size: .
D gene: TRBD1
CDR3 DNA: TGTGCCAGCAGAGAGAGACAGGGTGGCGGCTATGGCTACACCTTC
CDR3 protein: CASRERQGGGYGYTF

V gene: TRBV4-2
J gene: TRBJ1-2
clone size: .
D gene: TRBD1
CDR3 DNA: TGTGCCAGCAGCCAAGATTCGGGACAGGGGGCGCGAGGCTACACCTTC
CDR3 protein: CASSQDSGQGARGYTF

V gene: TRBV30
J gene: TRBJ1-4
clone size: .
D gene: TRBD1
CDR3 DNA: TGTGCCTTGGACAGGGTGGAAAATGGGGGTGAAAAACTGTTTTTT
CDR3 protein: CALDRVENGGEKLFF

V gene: TRBV24-1
J gene: TRBJ2-3
clone size: .
D gene: .
CDR3 DNA: TGTGCCGTATCTGGTTGGGTCGGGGATACGCAGTATTTT
CDR3 protein: CAVSGWVGDTQYF

V gene: TRBV3-1/TRBV3-2
J gene: TRBJ1-5
clone size: .
D gene: .
CDR3 DNA: TGTGCCAGCAGCCAAGATAGCCGGGTACAGCCCCAGCATTTT
CDR3 protein: CASSQDSRVQPQHF

V gene: TRBV7-2
J gene: TRBJ1-2
clone size: .
D gene: TRBD1
CDR3 DNA: TGTGCCAGCAGCCCAGGAGGGGGACAGAACTATGGCTACACCTTC
CDR3 protein: CASSPGGGQNYGYTF

V gene: TRBV9
J gene: TRBJ1-5
clone size: .
D gene: .
CDR3 DNA: TGTGCCAGCAGCGTAGGAGCAGGGCTCAATCAGCCCCAGCATTTT
CDR3 protein: CASSVGAGLNQPQHF

V gene: TRBV12-3/TRBV12-4
J gene: TRBJ1-5
clone size: .
D gene: .
CDR3 DNA: TGTGCCAGCAGTCGGGGGGAAAATCAGCCCCAGCATTTT
CDR3 protein: CASSRGENQPQHF

V gene: TRBV13
J gene: TRBJ2-7
clone size: .
D gene: TRBD2
CDR3 DNA: TGTGCCAGCAGCTTAGAGGCTAGCGGGAGTTACGAGCAGTACTTC
CDR3 protein: CASSLEASGSYEQYF

V gene: TRBV4-3
J gene: TRBJ1-2
clone size: few
D gene: TRBD1
CDR3 DNA: TGCGCCAGCAGCCAGGCATTCGCCGGGACAGGGGATGGCTACACCTTC
CDR3 protein: CASSQAFAGTGDGYTF

V gene: TRBV27
J gene: TRBJ1-1
clone size: .
D gene: .
CDR3 DNA: TGTGCCAGCAGTTTGCAGGGGCGAAACACTGAAGCTTTCTTT
CDR3 protein: CASSLQGRNTEAFF

V gene: TRBV5-1
J gene: TRBJ1-5
clone size: .
D gene: TRBD1
CDR3 DNA: TGCGCCAGCAGCAGGACAGGGCCGGAGCAGCCCCAGCATTTT
CDR3 protein: CASSRTGPEQPQHF

V gene: TRBV5-1
J gene: TRBJ2-1
clone size: .
D gene: TRBD2
CDR3 DNA: TGCGCCAGCAGCTCCTTAGCGGGGGTCCCCGGCAATGAGCAGTTCTTC
CDR3 protein: CASSSLAGVPGNEQFF

V gene: TRBV11-3
J gene: TRBJ2-3
clone size: .
D gene: .
CDR3 DNA: TGTGCCAGCAGCTTAGGAGGGCCAATGGATACGCAGTATTTT
CDR3 protein: CASSLGGPMDTQYF

V gene: TRBV6-2/TRBV6-3
J gene: TRBJ1-5
clone size: .
D gene: .
CDR3 DNA: TGTGCCAGCAGTGTCCAGGGCCAGGGGAAGCCCCAGCATTTT
CDR3 protein: CASSVQGQGKPQHF

V gene: TRBV21-1
J gene: TRBJ2-1
clone size: .
D gene: .
CDR3 DNA: TGTGCCAGCACCACAGGATTATACAATGAGCAGTTCTTC
CDR3 protein: CASTTGLYNEQFF

V gene: TRBV11-2
J gene: TRBJ2-3
clone size: .
D gene: .
CDR3 DNA: TGTGCCAGCAGCTTAGGTCAACTAGCAGATACGCAGTATTTT
CDR3 protein: CASSLGQLADTQYF

V gene: TRBV4-2
J gene: TRBJ2-3
clone size: .
D gene: TRBD2
CDR3 DNA: TGTGCCAGCAGCCAAGGGGGTAGCGGGGCAGATACGCAGTATTTT
CDR3 protein: CASSQGGSGADTQYF

V gene: TRBV18
J gene: TRBJ1-6
clone size: .
D gene: TRBD1
CDR3 DNA: TGTGCCAGCTCACCACTTGAAGGGGGCGGTTCACCCCTCCACTTT
CDR3 protein: CASSPLEGGGSPLHF

V gene: TRBV30
J gene: TRBJ1-1
clone size: once
D gene: TRBD1
CDR3 DNA: TGTGCCTGGAGCCCCCGTCGCGCAATGGGACAGGGGGCGAGGGGCGCTTTCTTT
CDR3 protein: CAWSPRRAMGQGARGAFF

V gene: TRBV6-5
J gene: TRBJ1-4
clone size: .
D gene: .
CDR3 DNA: TGTGCCAGTGGGGGAGGGCTTGCCGCCGGCAAACTGTTTTTT
CDR3 protein: CASGGGLAAGKLFF

V gene: TRBV5-1
J gene: TRBJ2-1
clone size: .
D gene: TRBD1
CDR3 DNA: TGCGCCAGCAGCTCCCGGACAGGGACGAGGGGACAAGACAATGAGCAGTTCTTC
CDR3 protein: CASSSRTGTRGQDNEQFF

V gene: TRBV4-1
J gene: TRBJ1-1
clone size: .
D gene: .
CDR3 DNA: TGCGCCAGCAGCCAAGTAAGGGGTAGGATGAACACTGAAGCTTTCTTT
CDR3 protein: CASSQVRGRMNTEAFF

V gene: TRBV18
J gene: TRBJ1-1
clone size: few
D gene: TRBD1
CDR3 DNA: TGTGCCAGCTCATTTGAACAGGGGGCGGAGACTGAAGCTTTCTTT
CDR3 protein: CASSFEQGAETEAFF

V gene: TRBV3-1/TRBV3-2
J gene: TRBJ1-4
clone size: .
D gene: TRBD1
CDR3 DNA: TGTGCCAGCACCGAGGGACAGGGGGCCACCATCAGGGAAAAACTGTTTTTT
CDR3 protein: CASTEGQGATIREKLFF

V gene: TRBV30
J gene: TRBJ1-1
clone size: .
D gene: TRBD1
CDR3 DNA: TGTGCCTACCGACAGGGGAAGAACACTGAAGCTTTCTTT
CDR3 protein: CAYRQGKNTEAFF

V gene: TRBV30
J gene: TRBJ1-3
clone size: .
D gene: .
CDR3 DNA: TGTGCCTGGAGTGTGAACACGGAGGGAAACACCATATATTTT
CDR3 protein: CAWSVNTEGNTIYF

V gene: TRBV5-4
J gene: TRBJ1-2
clone size: .
D gene: .
CDR3 DNA: TGTGCCAGCAGATTAGGTCAGGGGTCCTATGGCTACACCTTC
CDR3 protein: CASRLGQGSYGYTF

V gene: TRBV5-1
J gene: TRBJ2-1
clone size: .
D gene: .
CDR3 DNA: TGCGCCAGCAGCTTGGATCAGGGCAATGAGCAGTTCTTC
CDR3 protein: CASSLDQGNEQFF

V gene: TRBV28
J gene: TRBJ2-3
clone size: .
D gene: .
CDR3 DNA: TGTGCCAGCAGTTTTGATGGGGCGAGCACAGATACGCAGTATTTT
CDR3 protein: CASSFDGASTDTQYF

V gene: TRBV6-2/TRBV6-3
J gene: TRBJ2-5
clone size: few
D gene: TRBD2
CDR3 DNA: TGTGCCAGCAGTTCGAGGGGCGGGGGACCGGGGGAGACCCAGTACTTC
CDR3 protein: CASSSRGGGPGETQYF

V gene: TRBV19
J gene: TRBJ1-4
clone size: .
D gene: TRBD1
CDR3 DNA: TGTGCCAGTATGGCAGGGGGAGCAACTAATGAAAAACTGTTTTTT
CDR3 protein: CASMAGGATNEKLFF

V gene: TRBV7-2
J gene: TRBJ1-2
clone size: .
D gene: TRBD1
CDR3 DNA: TGTGCCAGCAGCTTAGGGTCCGGGACAGCTAACTATGGCTACACCTTC
CDR3 protein: CASSLGSGTANYGYTF

V gene: TRBV4-3
J gene: TRBJ1-2
clone size: few
D gene: TRBD1
CDR3 DNA: TGCGCCAGCAGCCAGCCGGGACAGATATATGGCTACACCTTC
CDR3 protein: CASSQPGQIYGYTF

V gene: TRBV6-2/TRBV6-3
J gene: TRBJ2-7
clone size: .
D gene: .
CDR3 DNA: TGTGCCAGCAGTTACTGGGTTAGCGCGACCTACGAGCAGTACTTC
CDR3 protein: CASSYWVSATYEQYF

V gene: TRBV6-2/TRBV6-3
J gene: TRBJ1-2
clone size: .
D gene: .
CDR3 DNA: TGTGCCAGCAGTTCCAGGAATAACTATGGCTACACCTTC
CDR3 protein: CASSSRNNYGYTF

V gene: TRBV19
J gene: TRBJ2-5
clone size: .
D gene: TRBD1
CDR3 DNA: TGTGCCAGTAGTGACAGGGTTACAGAGACCCAGTACTTC
CDR3 protein: CASSDRVTETQYF